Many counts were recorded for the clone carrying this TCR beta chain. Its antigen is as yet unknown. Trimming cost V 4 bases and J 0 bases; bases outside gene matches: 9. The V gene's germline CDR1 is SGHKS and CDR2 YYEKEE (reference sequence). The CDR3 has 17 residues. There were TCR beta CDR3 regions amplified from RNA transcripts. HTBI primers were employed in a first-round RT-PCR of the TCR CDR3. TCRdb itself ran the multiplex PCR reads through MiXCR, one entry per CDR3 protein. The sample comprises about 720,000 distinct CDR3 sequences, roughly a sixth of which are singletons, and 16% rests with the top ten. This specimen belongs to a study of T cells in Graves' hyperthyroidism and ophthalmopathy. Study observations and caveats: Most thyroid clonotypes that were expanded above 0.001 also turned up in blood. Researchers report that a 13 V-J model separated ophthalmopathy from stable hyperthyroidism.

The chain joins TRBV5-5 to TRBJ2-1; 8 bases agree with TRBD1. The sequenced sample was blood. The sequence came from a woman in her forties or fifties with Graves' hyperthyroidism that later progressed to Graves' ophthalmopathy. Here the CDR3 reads CASSLRGLTSSYNEQFF. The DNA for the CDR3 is TGTGCCAGCAGCCTCAGGGGGCTTACGAGCTCCTACAATGAGCAGTTCTTC.